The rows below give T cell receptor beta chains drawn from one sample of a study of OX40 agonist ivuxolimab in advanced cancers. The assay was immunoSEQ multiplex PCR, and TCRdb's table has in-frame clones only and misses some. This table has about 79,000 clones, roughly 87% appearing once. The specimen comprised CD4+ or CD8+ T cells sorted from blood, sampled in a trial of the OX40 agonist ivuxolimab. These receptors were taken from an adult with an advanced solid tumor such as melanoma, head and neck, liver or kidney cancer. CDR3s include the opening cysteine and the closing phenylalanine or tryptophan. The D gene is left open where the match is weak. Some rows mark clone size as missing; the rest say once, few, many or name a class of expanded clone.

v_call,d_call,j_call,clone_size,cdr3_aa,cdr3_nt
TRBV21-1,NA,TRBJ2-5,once,CASSERTGPRETQYF,TGTGCCAGCAGCGAGAGGACAGGACCGCGGGAGACCCAGTACTTC
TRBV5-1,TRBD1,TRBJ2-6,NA,CASSQGTGGSSGANVLTF,TGCGCCAGCAGCCAAGGGACAGGGGGGAGCTCTGGGGCCAACGTCCTGACTTTC
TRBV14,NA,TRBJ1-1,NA,CASSPNSQGGTEAFF,TGTGCCAGCAGCCCGAATTCGCAGGGAGGCACTGAAGCTTTCTTT
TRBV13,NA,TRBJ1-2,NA,CASSYQVYYGYTF,TGTGCCAGCAGCTACCAGGTTTACTATGGCTACACCTTC
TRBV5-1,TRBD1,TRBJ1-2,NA,CASSLGSTGDYGYTF,TGCGCCAGCAGCTTGGGGTCAACAGGGGATTATGGCTACACCTTC
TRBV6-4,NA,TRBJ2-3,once,CASSKGTVEQGTQYF,TGTGCCAGCAGCAAAGGGACCGTAGAACAAGGGACGCAGTATTTT
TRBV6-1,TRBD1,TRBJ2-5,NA,CASSTGVVLETQYF,TGTGCCAGCAGCACAGGGGTTGTTCTGGAGACCCAGTACTTC
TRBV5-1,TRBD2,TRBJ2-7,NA,CASRANSGGTPYEQYF,TGCGCCAGCAGAGCCAATAGCGGGGGGACGCCCTACGAGCAGTACTTC
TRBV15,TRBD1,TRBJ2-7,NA,CATSRDLPGQGPYEQYF,TGTGCCACCAGCAGAGATCTCCCGGGACAGGGTCCCTACGAGCAGTACTTC
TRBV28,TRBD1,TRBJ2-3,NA,CASSVGTGNSNTQYF,TGTGCCAGCAGCGTTGGGACAGGGAATTCGAATACGCAGTATTTT
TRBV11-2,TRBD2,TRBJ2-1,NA,CASTWTSGPSGNEQFF,TGTGCCAGCACCTGGACTAGCGGGCCCTCCGGGAATGAGCAGTTCTTC
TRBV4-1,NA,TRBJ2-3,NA,CASQDTGITDTQYF,TGCGCCAGCCAGGACACGGGCATCACAGATACGCAGTATTTT
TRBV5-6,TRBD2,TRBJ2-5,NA,CASSLGRGSTAQYF,TGTGCCAGCAGCTTGGGGCGGGGGTCCACGGCCCAGTACTTC
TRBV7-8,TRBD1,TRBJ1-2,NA,CASSERQGLHGYTF,TGTGCCAGCAGCGAAAGACAGGGGTTACATGGCTACACCTTC
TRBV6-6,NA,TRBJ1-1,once,CASSYVTGYSIEAFF,TGTGCCAGCAGTTACGTAACAGGGTATTCTATAGAAGCTTTCTTT
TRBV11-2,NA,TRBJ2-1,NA,CASSLPGKSTNEQFF,TGTGCCAGCAGCTTACCGGGAAAATCCACCAATGAGCAGTTCTTC
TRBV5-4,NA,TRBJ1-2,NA,CASSLAARNYGYTF,TGTGCCAGCAGCTTGGCCGCCAGGAACTATGGCTACACCTTC
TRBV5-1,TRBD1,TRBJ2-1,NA,CASRGPGQGADNEQFF,TGCGCCAGCAGGGGTCCGGGACAGGGGGCAGACAATGAGCAGTTCTTC
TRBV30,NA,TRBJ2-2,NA,CAWSVLPPGTGELFF,TGTGCCTGGAGTGTACTCCCCCCTGGCACCGGGGAGCTGTTTTTT
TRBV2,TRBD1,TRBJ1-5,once,CASSTGAGTQPQHF,TGTGCCAGCAGCACAGGGGCAGGCACTCAGCCCCAGCATTTT
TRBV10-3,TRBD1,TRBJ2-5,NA,CAISDGGQGALQETQYF,TGTGCCATCAGTGATGGAGGGCAGGGGGCTTTACAAGAGACCCAGTACTTC
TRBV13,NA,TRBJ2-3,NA,CASSLAWPSTDTQYF,TGTGCCAGCAGCTTAGCCTGGCCTAGCACAGATACGCAGTATTTT
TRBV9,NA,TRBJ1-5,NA,CASSRGLNQPQHF,TGTGCCAGCAGCCGGGGCCTCAATCAGCCCCAGCATTTT
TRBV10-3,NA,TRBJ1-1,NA,CAISEGRDTEAFF,TGTGCCATCAGTGAAGGCAGAGACACTGAAGCTTTCTTT
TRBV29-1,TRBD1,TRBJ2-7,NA,CSVEDGTGATYEQYF,TGCAGCGTTGAAGACGGGACAGGGGCTACCTACGAGCAGTACTTC
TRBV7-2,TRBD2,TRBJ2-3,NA,CASSTQSSGGPTDTQYF,TGTGCCAGCAGTACACAATCCTCGGGGGGGCCAACAGATACGCAGTATTTT
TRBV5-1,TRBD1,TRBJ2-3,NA,CASSLRPTGTGGDTQYF,TGCGCCAGCAGCTTGAGGCCGACCGGGACAGGGGGAGATACGCAGTATTTT
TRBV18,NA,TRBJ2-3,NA,CASSPNTDTQYF,TGTGCCAGCTCACCAAACACAGATACGCAGTATTTT
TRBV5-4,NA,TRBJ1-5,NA,CASSVNSNQPQHF,TGTGCCAGCAGCGTTAATAGCAATCAGCCCCAGCATTTT
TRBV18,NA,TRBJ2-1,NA,CASSPLSENNEQFF,TGTGCCAGCTCACCATTGTCGGAAAACAATGAGCAGTTCTTC
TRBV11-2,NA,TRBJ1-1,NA,CASSLRGGNTEAFF,TGTGCCAGCAGCTTGAGGGGGGGGAACACTGAAGCTTTCTTT
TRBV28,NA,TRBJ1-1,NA,CASSFGVGRGGTEAFF,TGTGCCAGCAGTTTCGGGGTAGGGCGAGGAGGCACTGAAGCTTTCTTT
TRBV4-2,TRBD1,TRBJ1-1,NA,CASSQGRGALQNTEAFF,TGTGCCAGCAGCCAGGGCAGGGGGGCCCTTCAAAACACTGAAGCTTTCTTT
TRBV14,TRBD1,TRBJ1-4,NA,CASSYGTGTTNEKLFF,TGTGCCAGCAGCTACGGGACAGGAACAACTAATGAAAAACTGTTTTTT
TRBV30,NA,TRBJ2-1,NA,CAWREGGSYNEQFF,TGTGCCTGGAGAGAAGGGGGCTCCTACAATGAGCAGTTCTTC
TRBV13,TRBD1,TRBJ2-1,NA,CASSSRDSGYEQFF,TGTGCCAGCAGCTCCCGGGACAGTGGTTATGAGCAGTTCTTC
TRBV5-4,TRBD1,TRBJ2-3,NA,CASSPSGTGRKDTQYF,TGTGCCAGCAGCCCTAGTGGGACAGGCAGGAAAGATACGCAGTATTTT
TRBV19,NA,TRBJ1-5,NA,CASNIWAGDQPQHF,TGTGCCAGTAATATCTGGGCTGGGGATCAGCCCCAGCATTTT
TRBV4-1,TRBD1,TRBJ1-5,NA,CASSQDRRQGAVQPQHF,TGCGCCAGCAGCCAAGATCGTCGACAGGGGGCTGTACAGCCCCAGCATTTT
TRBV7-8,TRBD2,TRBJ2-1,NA,CASTWTSGGSRSYNEQFF,TGTGCCAGCACCTGGACTAGCGGGGGGTCCCGCTCCTACAATGAGCAGTTCTTC
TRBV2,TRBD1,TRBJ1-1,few,CASSERTGGHTEAFF,TGTGCCAGCAGTGAAAGAACAGGGGGCCACACTGAAGCTTTCTTT
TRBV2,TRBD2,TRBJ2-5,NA,CASSSLGLETAETQYF,TGTGCCAGCAGTAGTCTCGGACTAGAGACGGCAGAGACCCAGTACTTC
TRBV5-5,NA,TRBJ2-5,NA,CASSLEGGETQYF,TGTGCCAGCAGCTTGGAGGGCGGGGAGACCCAGTACTTC
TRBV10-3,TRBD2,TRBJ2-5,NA,CAISESKLAGTETQYF,TGTGCCATCAGTGAGTCTAAACTAGCGGGGACAGAGACCCAGTACTTC
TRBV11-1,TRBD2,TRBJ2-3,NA,CASSFGLAGAPDTQYF,TGTGCCAGCAGCTTCGGACTAGCGGGGGCTCCTGATACGCAGTATTTT
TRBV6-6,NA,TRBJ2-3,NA,CASRKILIGTDTQYF,TGTGCCAGTAGAAAGATCCTTATCGGCACAGATACGCAGTATTTT
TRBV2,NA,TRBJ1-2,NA,CARENTEQGLLDYGYTF,TGTGCCAGAGAGAATACCGAACAGGGTCTTTTAGACTATGGCTACACCTTC
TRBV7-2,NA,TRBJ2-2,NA,CASSRVGTESTGELFF,TGTGCCAGCAGCCGCGTTGGGACTGAGTCCACCGGGGAGCTGTTTTTT
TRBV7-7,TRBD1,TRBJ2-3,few,CASSPGTGRSDTQYF,TGTGCTAGCAGCCCCGGGACAGGGAGGTCAGATACGCAGTATTTT
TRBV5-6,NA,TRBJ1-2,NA,CASRRGWGAKITSYGYTF,TGTGCCAGCAGACGGGGCTGGGGGGCTAAAATAACCTCCTATGGCTACACCTTC